This TCR beta chain appears in the sequencing data of a study of T cells in Graves' hyperthyroidism and ophthalmopathy. The patients, who ranged from 18 to 65 in age, presented with newly diagnosed hyperthyroidism lasting under 2 months. Authors of the study amplified TCR beta CDR3 regions from RNA transcripts. With the HTBI primer set, the TCR CDR3 went through a first round of RT-PCR. TCRdb re-called the multiplex PCR reads with MiXCR, one entry per CDR3 protein. The data show 450,000 to 700,000 distinct CDR3 sequences, with approximately 44% seen just once and more than 7.5% held by the top ten. CDR3 size: 14 residues. V was cut by 6 bases and J by 0 bases, with 10 bases left in between.

V usage is TRBV12-3 or TRBV12-4 and J usage is TRBJ2-3; D unclear. The origin of this receptor is a woman between 18 and 29 years old with Graves' hyperthyroidism. The sample comprised peripheral blood or thyroid tissue (not recorded which). The CDR3 loop is CASRKMGSTDTQYF. CDR3 in DNA: TGTGCCAGCAGAAAAATGGGAAGCACAGATACGCAGTATTTT.